These T cell receptor beta chains were read from a single sample in a study of tumor-infiltrating lymphocytes in primary liver carcinoma. TCRdb analysed the multiplex PCR reads with MiXCR anew, one entry per CDR3 protein. The sample lists about 44,000 distinct CDR3 sequences; more than 60% were seen once. Sequencing was carried out using tumor-adjacent normal liver tissue. The receptors were gathered from a woman aged 25 to 39 with primary liver carcinoma and hepatitis B virus infection. The CDR3 runs from the conserved cysteine through the conserved F or W. A D gene is named only where the DNA matches it firmly. Size tells how often a clone was seen (once, few, many) or the class of an expanded clone, and some rows leave it out.

TRBV5-8	.	TRBJ2-6	.	CAGTMTGFSGANILTF	TGTGCAGGTACAATGACGGGCTTCTCTGGGGCCAACATCCTGACTTTC
TRBV5-1	.	TRBJ2-7	.	CASSLGHRGSSHEQYF	TGCGCCAGCAGCTTGGGACACCGGGGCAGTTCCCACGAGCAGTACTTC
TRBV5-6	once	TRBJ2-6	.	CVSSQDGSFSGANILTF	TGTGTCAGCAGCCAGGACGGCAGCTTCTCTGGGGCCAACATCCTGACTTTC
TRBV11-2	.	TRBJ1-5	.	CASSLGLGGGGNQLQHF	TGCGCCAGTAGCTTAGGCCTGGGGGGAGGTGGCAATCAGCTCCAGCATTTT
TRBV5-6	once	TRBJ2-2	.	CTTSLAPKVTGELLF	TGTACCACCAGCTTGGCACCCAAAGTCACCGGGGAGCTGCTTTTT
TRBV10-1	once	TRBJ1-1	TRBD1	CTNSESQGVHTEAFF	TGCACCAACAGTGAGTCTCAGGGGGTTCACACTGAAGCTTTCTTT
TRBV29-1	.	TRBJ2-5	.	CSVSYRRRFQETQYF	TGCAGCGTTTCGTACAGACGGAGGTTCCAAGAGACTCAGTACTTC
TRBV5-1	many	TRBJ2-5	.	CASSLAANQETQYF	TGCGCCAGCAGCTTGGCCGCGAACCAAGAGACCCAGTACTTC
TRBV25-1	many	TRBJ1-5	TRBD1	CASSDSKRTGRRQPQHF	TGTGCCAGCAGTGATAGTAAGAGGACAGGAAGGCGTCAGCCCCAGCATTTT
TRBV25-1	.	TRBJ1-1	TRBD1	CASSVDRGNTEAFF	TGTGCCAGCAGTGTGGACAGGGGGAACACTGAAGCTTTCTTT
TRBV7-8	many	TRBJ2-1	TRBD2	CASSFLWTSGSENEQFF	TGTGCCAGCAGCTTTCTCTGGACTAGCGGGAGTGAAAATGAGCAGTTCTTC
TRBV6-1	.	TRBJ2-7	TRBD2	CATFALAGANEQYF	TGTGCCACTTTTGCACTAGCGGGAGCCAACGAGCAGTACTTC
TRBV6-4	many	TRBJ2-3	.	CASSDQGGTDTQYF	TGTGCCAGCAGTGACCAGGGCGGCACAGATACGCAGTATTTT
TRBV24-1	many	TRBJ1-5	.	CATTQGRVDQPQHF	TGTGCCACCACACAGGGAAGGGTGGATCAGCCCCAGCATTTT
TRBV6-1	.	TRBJ1-1	.	CASSEFRFYGSEVFF	TGTGCCAGCAGTGAATTTAGGTTTTACGGTTCTGAGGTTTTCTTT
TRBV10-1	.	TRBJ2-1	.	CASSESGTRHFNEQFF	TGCGCCAGCAGTGAGTCTGGGACACGGCACTTCAATGAGCAGTTCTTC
TRBV6-2/TRBV6-3	.	TRBJ2-1	TRBD2	CASGSLAASSYNEQFF	TGTGCCAGCGGTTCCCTAGCGGCTAGCTCCTACAATGAGCAGTTCTTC
TRBV14	.	TRBJ2-1	.	CARGQVGRGPSNEQFF	TGTGCCAGAGGCCAAGTAGGAAGAGGGCCTTCGAATGAGCAGTTCTTC
TRBV7-9	many	TRBJ2-5	.	CASTPFRSQETQYF	TGTGCCAGCACCCCGTTTCGGTCTCAAGAGACCCAGTACTTC
TRBV28	once	TRBJ2-2	TRBD1	CASSAWTGGTGEPFF	TGTGCCAGCAGTGCCTGGACAGGGGGCACGGGGGAGCCGTTTTTT
TRBV10-3	.	TRBJ2-1	.	CAISESMAGHYNEQFF	TGTGCCATCAGTGAGTCGATGGCGGGACACTACAATGAACAGTTCTTC
TRBV5-6	.	TRBJ2-6	.	CASGQGSSSSGANVLTF	TGTGCCAGCGGCCAGGGCAGCAGCTCCTCTGGGGCCAACGTCCTGACTTTC
TRBV6-6	.	TRBJ2-1	TRBD2	CASSPPGLAVHNEQFF	TGTGCCAGCAGTCCGCCGGGACTAGCGGTCCACAATGAGCAGTTCTTC
TRBV11-2	.	TRBJ2-7	TRBD1	CASIGDRTYERYF	TGTGCAAGCATAGGGGACAGGACCTACGAGCGGTATTTC
TRBV6-6	medium-sized	TRBJ2-3	TRBD2	CASSFTSGTSVDTQYF	TGTGCCAGCAGTTTTACTTCCGGGACTAGCGTAGATACGCAGTATTTT
TRBV5-6	many	TRBJ1-2	TRBD1	CASTSRRTGGYGYTF	TGTGCCAGCACCTCCCGGCGGACAGGGGGCTATGGCTACACCTTC
TRBV6-5	.	TRBJ1-2	.	CASSLPGPLYGYTF	TGTGCCAGCAGTCTTCCAGGGCCACTGTACGGCTACACCTTC
TRBV2	many	TRBJ1-4	.	CASRSREKLFF	TGTGCCAGCAGATCAAGGGAAAAACTGTTTTTT
TRBV6-1	.	TRBJ2-7	TRBD2	CVCSDEASGNYEQYF	TGTGTCTGCAGCGATGAGGCTAGCGGGAACTACGAGCAGTACTTC
TRBV28	.	TRBJ2-5	.	CASCLRAGARGETQYF	TGTGCCAGCTGTTTACGGGCCGGTGCAAGGGGAGAGACCCAGTACTTC
TRBV9	.	TRBJ2-5	.	CANSVGTSYQETQYF	TGTGCCAACAGCGTAGGTACCAGCTACCAAGAGACCCAGTACTTC
TRBV5-1	.	TRBJ2-7	.	CAISLGHRDFQYEQYF	TGCGCCATCAGCCTGGGACACAGGGATTTTCAATATGAGCAGTACTTC
TRBV11-2	.	TRBJ2-1	.	CASSFDRNEQFF	TGTGCCAGCAGCTTCGATAGGAATGAGCAGTTCTTC
TRBV10-3	.	TRBJ2-1	TRBD2	CVMSESVAGDYNEQFF	TGTGTCATGAGTGAGTCGGTGGCGGGAGACTACAATGAGCAGTTCTTC
TRBV4-2	once	TRBJ2-7	.	CASSQDWIEQYF	TGTGCCAGCAGCCAAGATTGGATCGAGCAGTATTTC
TRBV7-2	few	TRBJ1-1	.	CASSLALGVSEAFF	TGTGCCAGCAGCTTAGCGCTCGGGGTCTCCGAGGCTTTCTTT
TRBV28	.	TRBJ2-1	.	CASSLNPGIDTTGQFF	TGTGCCAGCAGTTTAAATCCGGGAATTGACACCACGGGGCAGTTCTTC
TRBV6-2/TRBV6-3	many	TRBJ2-3	.	CASTLKGTQYF	TGTGCCAGTACCCTAAAGGGTACGCAGTATTTT
TRBV12-3/TRBV12-4	.	TRBJ2-3	.	CASSHKCTDTQYF	TGTGCCAGTAGTCATAAGTGCACAGATACGCAGTATTTT
TRBV4-2	many	TRBJ2-7	.	CASSQDGGGASYEQYF	TGTGCCAGCAGCCAAGATGGTGGCGGCGCTTCCTACGAGCAGTACTTC
TRBV12-3/TRBV12-4	.	TRBJ1-1	.	CASSLGGRGTEVFF	TGTGCCAGCAGTTTAGGGGGTAGGGGCACTGAAGTTTTCTTT
TRBV11-1	.	TRBJ2-5	.	CASSLPRASRKWDETKYF	TGTGCCAGCAGCTTACCCAGGGCCTCGCGGAAGTGGGATGAGACCAAGTACTTC
TRBV11-2	.	TRBJ2-3	.	CISNLYPKGTHYF	TGTATCAGCAACCTATACCCTAAGGGTACGCACTATTTT
TRBV5-1	.	TRBJ2-1	TRBD2	CASGLGLAGGLGNEQIF	TGCGCCAGCGGCTTGGGACTAGCGGGAGGCTTGGGCAATGAGCAGATCTTC
TRBV11-2	.	TRBJ2-3	.	CASSPRETSSTDMHYF	TGTGCCAGCAGCCCGAGGGAGACATCGAGCACAGATATGCATTATTTT
TRBV7-8	.	TRBJ2-7	.	CASSPPRRASSAEQYF	TGTGCCAGCAGCCCACCCCGAAGGGCATCGTCAGCCGAGCAGTACTTC
TRBV4-2	.	TRBJ2-2	TRBD2	CAGKRGGRLDTNTGELFF	TGTGCCGGCAAGAGGGGCGGGAGGTTGGATACGAACACCGGGGAACTGTTTTTT
TRBV24-1	many	TRBJ2-1	.	CATQGHLDNEQFF	TGTGCCACACAGGGACATCTCGACAATGAGCAGTTCTTC
TRBV4-2	few	TRBJ1-6	.	CASSHGQRTLGSPLHF	TGTGCCAGCAGCCATGGACAACGAACCTTAGGTTCACCCCTCCACTTT